This paragraph covers one T cell receptor beta chain sequence. The sample belongs to a study of CD8 T cells in Susac syndrome. The CDR3 has 13 residues. CDR1 is DFQATT and CDR2 is SNEGSKA in the germline V gene (reference sequence). With V trimmed by 7 bases and J by 2 bases, 6 bases remained unmatched. TCR beta was sequenced from blood CD8+ and CD4+ T cells. TEMRA cells were FACS-enriched, and CD8+ and CD4+ T cells were isolated negatively. RNA, at 0.5 to 1 ug, was reverse transcribed with random hexamers. Amplification of TCR beta CDR3 across 54 Vbeta and 13 Jbeta was performed with immunoSEQ multiplex PCR. Each CDR3 protein is one row after TCRdb ran MiXCR on the immunoSEQ multiplex PCR reads. The table has about 190,000 distinct CDR3 sequences, roughly 95% seen once.

This receptor was identified in a human donor in good health. Material: CD4+ T cells from PBMCs. The chain couples TRBV20-1 to TRBJ2-7; 9 bases align to TRBD2. CDR3 DNA: TGCAGTGTCTACCTAGCGGGAACCTACGAGCAGTACGTC. This codes for CSVYLAGTYEQYV.